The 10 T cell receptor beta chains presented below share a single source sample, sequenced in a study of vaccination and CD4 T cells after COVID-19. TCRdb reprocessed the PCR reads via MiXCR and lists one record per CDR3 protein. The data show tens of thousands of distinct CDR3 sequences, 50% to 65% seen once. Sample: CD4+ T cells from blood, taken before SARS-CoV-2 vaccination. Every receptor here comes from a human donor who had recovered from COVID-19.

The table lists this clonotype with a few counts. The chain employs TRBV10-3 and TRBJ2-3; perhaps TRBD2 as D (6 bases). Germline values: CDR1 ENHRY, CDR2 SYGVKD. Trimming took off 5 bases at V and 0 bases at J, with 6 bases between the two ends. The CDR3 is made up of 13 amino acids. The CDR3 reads CAISRGSTDTQYF. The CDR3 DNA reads TGTGCCATCAGTCGGGGGAGCACAGATACGCAGTATTTT.

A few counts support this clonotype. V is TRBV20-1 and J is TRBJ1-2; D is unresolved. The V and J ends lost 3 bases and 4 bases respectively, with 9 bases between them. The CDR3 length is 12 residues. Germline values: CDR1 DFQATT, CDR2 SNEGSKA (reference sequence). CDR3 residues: CSASTESYGYTF. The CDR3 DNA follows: TGCAGTGCTAGTACAGAGTCCTATGGCTACACCTTC.

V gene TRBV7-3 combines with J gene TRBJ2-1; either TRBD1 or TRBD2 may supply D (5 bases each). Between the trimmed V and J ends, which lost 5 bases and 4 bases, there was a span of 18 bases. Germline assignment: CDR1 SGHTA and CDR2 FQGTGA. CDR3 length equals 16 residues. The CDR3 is CASSPSGPGGYNEQFF. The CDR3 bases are TGTGCCAGCAGCCCCAGCGGCCCTGGGGGATACAATGAGCAGTTCTTC. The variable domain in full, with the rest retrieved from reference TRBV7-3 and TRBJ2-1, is GAGVSQTPSNKVTEKGKYVELRCDPISGHTALYWYRQSLGQGPEFLIYFQGTGAADDSGLPNDRFFAVRPEGSVSTLKIQRTERGDSAVYLCASSPSGPGGYNEQFFGPGTRLTVL.

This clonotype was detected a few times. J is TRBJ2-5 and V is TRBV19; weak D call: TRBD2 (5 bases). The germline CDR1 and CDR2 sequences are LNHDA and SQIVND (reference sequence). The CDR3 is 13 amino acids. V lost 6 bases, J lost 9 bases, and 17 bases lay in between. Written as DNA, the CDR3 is TGTGCCAGTAGCGTGTCGACTAAACGGGCCCAGTACTTC. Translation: CASSVSTKRAQYF.

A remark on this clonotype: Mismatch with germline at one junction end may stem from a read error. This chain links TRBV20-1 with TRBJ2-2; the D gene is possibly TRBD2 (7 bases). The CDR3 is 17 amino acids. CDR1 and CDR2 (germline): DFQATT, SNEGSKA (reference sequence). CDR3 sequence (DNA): TGCAGTGCCAGAGGGACTCGTGGGGGGGGCTGGACCGGGGAGCTGTTTTTT. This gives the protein CSARGTRGGGWTGELFF.

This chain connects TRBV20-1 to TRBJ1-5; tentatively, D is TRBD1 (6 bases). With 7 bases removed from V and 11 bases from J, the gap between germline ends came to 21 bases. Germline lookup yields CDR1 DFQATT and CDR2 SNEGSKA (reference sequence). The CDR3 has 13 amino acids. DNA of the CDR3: TGCAGTGGGACAGACTATTACAATTTAGCCCAGCATTTT. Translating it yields CSGTDYYNLAQHF.

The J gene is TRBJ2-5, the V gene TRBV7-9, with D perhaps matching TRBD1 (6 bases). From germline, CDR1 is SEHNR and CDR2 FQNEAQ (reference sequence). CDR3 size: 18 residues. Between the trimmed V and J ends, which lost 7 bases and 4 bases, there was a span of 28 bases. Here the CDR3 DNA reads TGTGCCAGCACCTTTAGAGGTCCCGTGACAGGAAGGGGAGAGACCCAGTACTTC. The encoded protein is CASTFRGPVTGRGETQYF. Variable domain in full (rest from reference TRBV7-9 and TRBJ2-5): DTGVSQNPRHKITKRGQNVTFRCDPISEHNRLYWYRQTLGQGPEFLTYFQNEAQLEKSRLLSDRFSAERPKGSFSTLEIQRTEQGDSAMYLCASTFRGPVTGRGETQYFGPGTRLLVL.

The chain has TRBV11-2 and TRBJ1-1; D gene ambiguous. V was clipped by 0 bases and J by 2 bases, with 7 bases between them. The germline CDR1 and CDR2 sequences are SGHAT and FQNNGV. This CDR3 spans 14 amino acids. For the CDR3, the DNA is TGTGCCAGCAGCTTAGATTCCGGAAACACTGAAGCTTTCTTT. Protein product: CASSLDSGNTEAFF.

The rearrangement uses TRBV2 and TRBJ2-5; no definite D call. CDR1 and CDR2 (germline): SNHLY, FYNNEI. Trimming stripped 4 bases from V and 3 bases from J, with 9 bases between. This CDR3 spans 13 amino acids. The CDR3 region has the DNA TGTGCCAGCAGTGTCCAGAGAGAAGAGACCCAGTACTTC. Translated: CASSVQREETQYF.

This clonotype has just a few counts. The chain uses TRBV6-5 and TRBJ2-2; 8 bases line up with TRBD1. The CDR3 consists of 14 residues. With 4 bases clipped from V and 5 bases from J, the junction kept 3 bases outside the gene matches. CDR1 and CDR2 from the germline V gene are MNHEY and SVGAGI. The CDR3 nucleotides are TGTGCCAGCAGTTTGACAGGGGTTACCGGGGAGCTGTTTTTT. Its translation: CASSLTGVTGELFF.